This note documents a single T cell receptor (beta chain) sequence. Its antigen is as yet unknown. The sample is drawn from a study of a mutant IDH1 vaccine in newly diagnosed glioma. Across the study: Investigators started vaccination 4-6 weeks after radiotherapy alone, or with temozolomide cycles.

Time point in this sample: week 23, last vaccination. Topical imiquimod was applied with each vaccine dose, which held 300 ug of mutant IDH1 20-mer peptide. Generated by immunoSEQ multiplex PCR, the TCRdb table keeps only in-frame clones and is missing some. The data hold around 34,000 clones, with roughly four fifths observed a single time. The source is a man aged 40-49 years with glioma. Sequenced material: PBMCs, taken from a glioma patient whose treatment included an IDH1 peptide vaccine.

The CDR3, as DNA: TGTGCCAGCAGTGAGGGGGGTCGGAGCGAGCAGTACTTC. Translating it yields CASSEGGRSEQYF. The chain recombines TRBV25-1 with TRBJ2-7; D perhaps matches TRBD2 (6 bases). The CDR3 spans 13 residues. CDR1 is MGHDK and CDR2 is SYGVNS in the germline V gene. V gave up 3 bases and J gave up 6 bases, with 12 bases separating them.